The 25 T cell receptor beta chains given below trace back to one sample, sequenced in a study of T cells in Graves' hyperthyroidism and ophthalmopathy. Amplification of TCR beta CDR3 regions used RNA as the template. Carried out on the TCR CDR3, a first-round RT-PCR used the HTBI primer set. Using its own MiXCR run on the multiplex PCR reads, TCRdb lists one record per CDR3 protein. Of some 500,000 distinct CDR3 sequences listed, about an eighth are singletons. Sequences were obtained from blood. These receptors all stem from a woman aged 18-29 years with Graves' hyperthyroidism.

In this sample, this clonotype turned up a few times. The genes are TRBV30 and TRBJ1-2; D is uncertain. Trimming took 0 bases from V and 8 from J, leaving 7 bases between them. The CDR3 has 11 residues. Per the germline V gene, CDR1 is GTSNPN and CDR2 is SVGIG (reference sequence). As DNA, the CDR3 is TGTGCCTGGAGTGTGGTCTCCGGCTACACCTTC. Protein product: CAWSVVSGYTF.

This clonotype was seen a few times. The chain combines TRBV6-2 or TRBV6-3 with TRBJ2-7; D is unclear. Germline V lookup: CDR1 MNHEY, CDR2 SVGEGT. Trimming took off 2 bases at V and 4 bases at J, with 9 bases between the two ends. The CDR3 is made up of 13 amino acids. CDR3 DNA: TGTGCCAGCAGTTACGTCACGGGTTACGAGCAGTACGTC. Its translation is CASSYVTGYEQYV.

For the CDR3, the DNA is TGTGCCAGCAGCCTCGCGGGAAATGAAAAACTGTTTTTT. Encoded protein: CASSLAGNEKLFF. V gene TRBV5-8 combines with J gene TRBJ1-4; D not certain. The germline V gene has CDR1 SGHTS and CDR2 YDEGEE. With 4 bases removed from V and 5 bases from J, the gap between germline ends came to 9 bases. The CDR3 length is 13 residues.

This clonotype was observed many times. The rearrangement joins TRBV24-1 to TRBJ2-1, with TRBD2 matching 9 bases. Germline lookup yields CDR1 KGHDR and CDR2 SFDVKD. The V and J ends lost 6 bases and 6 bases, in that order; junction bases with no gene match: 11. The length of the CDR3 is 16 residues. CDR3 bases: TGTGCCACCAGTTTCCCTAGCGGGATTTCGGCCAATGAGCAGTTCTTC. Translated: CATSFPSGISANEQFF.

This clonotype was seen repeatedly, ten times or more. The chain's CDR3 is CASSRTGFEKLFF. CDR3 in DNA: TGTGCCAGCAGTCGGACAGGTTTTGAAAAACTGTTTTTT. J is TRBJ1-4 and V is TRBV3-1, with 7 nucleotides matching TRBD1. The germline CDR1 and CDR2 sequences are LGHDT and YNNKEL (reference sequence). V lost 6 bases and J lost 7; bases outside the gene matches: 5. The CDR3 sequence is 13 residues long. The variable domain in full, with the rest retrieved from reference TRBV3-1 and TRBJ1-4, is DTAVSQTPKYLVTQMGNDKSIKCEQNLGHDTMYWYKQDSKKFLKIMFSYNNKELIINETVPNRFSPKSPDKAHLNLHINSLELGDSAVYFCASSRTGFEKLFFGSGTQLSVL.

A few counts support this clonotype. This chain links TRBV19 with TRBJ2-7; 8 bases line up with TRBD2. Germline CDR1 is LNHDA and CDR2 is SQIVND (reference sequence). CDR3 size: 18 residues. Germline trimming cut 1 base from V and 1 base from J; bases unmatched to any gene: 12. CDR3 amino acids: CASSIAQQGGGTSYEQYF. Here the CDR3 DNA reads TGTGCCAGTAGTATAGCCCAGCAAGGCGGGGGGACATCCTACGAGCAGTACTTC. Looking up the rest from reference TRBV19 and TRBJ2-7 gives the full variable domain: DGGITQSPKYLFRKEGQNVTLSCEQNLNHDAMYWYRQDPGQGLRLIYYSQIVNDFQKGDIAEGYSVSREKKESFPLTVTSAQKNPTAFYLCASSIAQQGGGTSYEQYFGPGTRLTVT.

The chain recombines TRBV12-3 or TRBV12-4 with TRBJ1-1, with D perhaps TRBD1 (5 bases). This CDR3 comprises 13 residues. V was cut by 8 bases and J by 5 bases, with 15 bases left in between. In nucleotides, the CDR3 is TGTGCCAGCTTCTGGGGCGGGGGTACTGAAGCTTTCTTT. Protein sequence: CASFWGGGTEAFF.

The sample holds many counts of this clonotype. CDR3 nucleotides: TGTGCCTGGAGCCGAGGCACATCCTACGAGCAGTACGTC. As protein: CAWSRGTSYEQYV. The chain recombines TRBV30 with TRBJ2-7; D not certain. Germline CDR1 GTSNPN, CDR2 SVGIG (reference sequence). V lost 3 bases, J lost 1 base, and 10 bases lay in between. The CDR3 length is 13 residues.

The sample holds a few counts of this clonotype. The V and J genes are TRBV4-1 and TRBJ1-5; no definite D call. The germline V gene encodes CDR1 MGHRA and CDR2 YSYEKL. V gave up 1 base and J gave up 6 bases, with 16 bases separating them. The CDR3 is 16 amino acids. The CDR3 sequence is CASSQAPRLDPQPQHF. Written as DNA, the CDR3 is TGCGCCAGCAGCCAAGCCCCCCGTCTTGATCCTCAGCCCCAGCATTTT.

The table lists this clonotype with many counts. This sequence joins TRBV19 and TRBJ1-3; possibly TRBD1 for D (6 bases). The germline V gene encodes CDR1 LNHDA and CDR2 SQIVND (reference sequence). Trimming removed 2 bases at V and 2 bases at J, with 10 bases between. CDR3 length: 15 amino acids. DNA for the CDR3: TGTGCCAGTAGTATAAACAGGGATCCTGGAAACACCATATATTTT. It specifies CASSINRDPGNTIYF.

As regards this clonotype: Given a much more abundant clone one base away, this may be a read error. V usage is TRBV24-1 and J usage is TRBJ2-7, with 9 bases matching TRBD1. The length of the CDR3 is 15 residues. Germline V CDR1 and CDR2: KGHDR, SFDVKD. V was clipped by 3 bases and J by 4 bases; unmatched bases: 6. CDR3 sequence reads: CATSDLGTGLYEQYF. CDR3 nucleotides: TGTGCCACCAGTGATCTCGGGACAGGGTTGTACGAGCAGTACTTC.

This clonotype was seen repeatedly, ten times or more. The chain carries TRBV12-3 or TRBV12-4 and TRBJ1-4; D is unclear. Trimming removed 6 bases at V and 7 bases at J, with 12 bases between. The CDR3 is 13 amino acids. CDR3 DNA: TGTGCCAGCAGCGACATCCTTGGTGAAAAACTGTTTTTT. Protein product: CASSDILGEKLFF.

This clonotype was counted between two and nine times. The chain couples TRBV7-3 to TRBJ2-3; D gene uncertain. The V and J ends lost 6 bases and 6 bases respectively, with 13 bases between them. The CDR3 covers 13 residues. Germline values: CDR1 SGHTA, CDR2 FQGTGA. CDR3 region: CASSRLISDTQYF. The CDR3 DNA is TGTGCCAGCAGTCGATTAATTTCCGATACGCAGTATTTT.

This clonotype occurred a few times. The J gene is TRBJ2-7, the V gene TRBV6-5, with a tentative D call TRBD2 (6 bases). With 0 bases removed from V and 9 bases from J, the gap between germline ends came to 12 bases. CDR1 MNHEY and CDR2 SVGAGI come from the germline V gene. The CDR3 has 13 amino acids. CDR3 DNA sequence: TGTGCCAGCAGTTACTCGAACGGAGGGTTGCAGTACTTC. Amino acids: CASSYSNGGLQYF.

This clonotype was counted at least ten times. The chain is built from TRBV20-1 and TRBJ2-3, with D tentatively TRBD2 (5 bases). The CDR3 runs to 13 residues. Germline V gives CDR1 DFQATT, CDR2 SNEGSKA (reference sequence). V lost 3 bases and J lost 2, with 9 bases in between. The CDR3: CSARREVTDTQYF. The CDR3 DNA is TGCAGTGCTAGGAGGGAAGTCACAGATACGCAGTATTTT.

This clonotype was found many times. This sequence joins TRBV27 and TRBJ1-6; possible D gene TRBD1, 6 bases. From germline, CDR1 is MNHEY and CDR2 SMNVEV (reference sequence). The CDR3 runs 13 residues. V shed 5 bases and J shed 10 bases, with 12 bases lying between them. In DNA form, the CDR3 reads TGTGCCAGCAGTCGCGGCGGGGGCTCACCCCTCCACTTT. The encoded protein is CASSRGGGSPLHF.

V usage is TRBV9 and J usage is TRBJ1-6, with D perhaps TRBD1 (6 bases). Trimming left V 6 bases short and J 5 bases short, with 9 bases between. The CDR3 contains 13 residues. Germline CDR1 and CDR2: SGDLS and YYNGEE. CDR3 sequence reads: CASTGDDNSPLHF. For the CDR3, the DNA is TGTGCCAGCACAGGGGACGATAATTCACCCCTCCACTTT.

The chain joins TRBV20-1 to TRBJ1-3, with TRBD1 as a possible D gene (5 bases). Trimming cost V 3 bases and J 0 bases, with 9 bases left between them. The CDR3 extends over 14 amino acids. Germline V gene data show CDR1 as DFQATT and CDR2 as SNEGSKA (reference sequence). CDR3 sequence: CSARSGSSGNTIYF. As DNA, the CDR3 is TGCAGTGCTAGGTCAGGGTCCTCTGGAAACACCATATATTTT.

Ten or more counts support this clonotype. The V call is TRBV20-1, the J call TRBJ2-5; 10 nucleotides agree with TRBD2. J lost 1 base, V lost 4 bases, and 9 bases had no gene match. The CDR3 has 16 residues. The germline V gene encodes CDR1 DFQATT and CDR2 SNEGSKA (reference sequence). CDR3 bases: TGCAGTGCTAACCGACCGGGACTAGCGTCCCAAGAGACCCAGTACTTC. Its protein product is CSANRPGLASQETQYF.

The chain joins TRBV30 to TRBJ1-6; D is ambiguous. Trimming pared 1 base from V and 14 bases from J, leaving 12 bases between. Germline V gives CDR1 GTSNPN, CDR2 SVGIG (reference sequence). This CDR3 spans 12 amino acids. The CDR3 sequence: CAWSGPREALHF. CDR3 DNA: TGTGCCTGGAGTGGACCTCGTGAGGCCCTCCACTTT.

This clonotype has a handful of counts. DNA of the CDR3: TGTGCCAGCAGTTACTCTAATCCGCTAGCCAAAAACATTCAGTACTTC. This encodes CASSYSNPLAKNIQYF. The genes are TRBV6-7 and TRBJ2-4; unclear D gene. TRBV6-7 counts as an open reading frame of uncertain function. Trimming cost V 0 bases and J 0 bases, with 9 bases left between them. The CDR3 is made up of 16 amino acids.

The sample holds many counts of this clonotype. V gene TRBV10-3 combines with J gene TRBJ2-5, with TRBD1 identical over 7 bases. With V trimmed by 2 bases and J by 1 base, 4 bases remained unmatched. Germline V gene lookup returns CDR1 ENHRY and CDR2 SYGVKD. This CDR3 region has 15 residues. The CDR3 here is CAISEPGQAQETQYF. The DNA for the CDR3 is TGTGCCATCAGTGAGCCAGGACAGGCCCAAGAGACCCAGTACTTC.

CDR3 region: CSASKELVFF. The CDR3 DNA follows: TGCAGTGCTAGCAAGGAGCTAGTGTTTTTT. The rearrangement joins TRBV20-1 to TRBJ1-4; D not certain. Trimming took 3 bases from V and 15 from J, leaving 11 bases between them. The CDR3 length is 10 residues. The V gene's germline CDR1 is DFQATT and CDR2 SNEGSKA (reference sequence).

There are many counts of this clonotype. V is TRBV3-1 and J is TRBJ2-1; TRBD2 matches at 8 bases. V was pared by 3 bases and J by 0 bases, with 7 bases of the junction left unmatched. This CDR3 has 17 amino acids. Germline CDR1 and CDR2: LGHDT and YNNKEL (reference sequence). The CDR3 loop is CASSHIAGTSSYNEQFF. The CDR3, as DNA: TGTGCCAGCAGCCACATAGCCGGGACTAGCTCCTACAATGAGCAGTTCTTC.

The V gene is TRBV6-8, the J gene TRBJ1-2; D perhaps matches TRBD1 (5 bases). In germline, CDR1 is MNHGY, CDR2 SAAAGT. The CDR3 spans 14 residues. Trimming removed 2 bases at V and 0 bases at J, with 7 bases between. In nucleotides, the CDR3 is TGTGCCAGCAGTTACCCGACAGCTAACTATGGCTACACCTTC. Translating it yields CASSYPTANYGYTF.